This entry lists 22 T cell receptor beta chains sequenced from one sample in a study of CD8 T cells in Susac syndrome. RNA in amounts of about 0.45 to 1 ug was reverse transcribed with random hexamers. TCRdb recomputed calls from the immunoSEQ multiplex PCR reads with MiXCR, one row per CDR3 protein. The table shows around 140,000 distinct CDR3 sequences, with around 94% occurring only once. The sequencing input was CD4+ T cells from PBMCs. The receptor source for this set is a human donor in good health.

This sequence joins TRBV20-1 and TRBJ2-2; TRBD2 matches 7 bases. Germline loops: CDR1 DFQATT, CDR2 SNEGSKA (reference sequence). Trimming at V came to 1 base and at J to 0 bases, leaving 5 bases not matched to a gene. The CDR3 sequence is 16 residues long. CDR3 sequence: CSARGSSGPNTGELFF. The CDR3 nucleotides read TGCAGTGCTAGAGGGAGTAGCGGGCCGAACACCGGGGAGCTGTTTTTT.

In this sample, this clonotype turned up a few times. The J gene is TRBJ2-5, the V gene TRBV5-1; D is undetermined. Germline assignment: CDR1 SGHRS and CDR2 YFSETQ. V was clipped by 0 bases and J by 2 bases, with 5 bases between them. The CDR3 length is 13 residues. The CDR3 coding sequence is TGCGCCAGCAGCTTGGGGAGACAAGAGACCCAGTACTTC. The encoded protein is CASSLGRQETQYF.

V usage is TRBV18 and J usage is TRBJ2-7; D ambiguous. This CDR3 is built from 13 residues. CDR1 and CDR2 (germline): KGHSH, LQKENI. V gave up 4 bases and J gave up 3 bases, with 10 bases separating them. The CDR3 nucleotides are TGTGCCAGCTCACTCCAGGTATACTACGAGCAGTACTTC. It encodes CASSLQVYYEQYF. Variable domain in full (rest from reference TRBV18 and TRBJ2-7): NAGVMQNPRHLVRRRGQEARLRCSPMKGHSHVYWYRQLPEEGLKFMVYLQKENIIDESGMPKERFSAEFPKEGPSILRIQQVVRGDSAAYFCASSLQVYYEQYFGPGTRLTVT.

This clonotype turned up a few times. This chain connects TRBV27 to TRBJ1-4, with 7 bases identical to TRBD1. The CDR3 extends over 14 amino acids. V was pared by 2 bases and J by 3 bases, with 0 bases of the junction left unmatched. Germline CDR1 MNHEY, CDR2 SMNVEV (reference sequence). CDR3 sequence: CASSLQGANEKLFF. CDR3 sequence (DNA): TGTGCCAGCAGTTTACAGGGGGCTAATGAAAAACTGTTTTTT.

This chain joins TRBV18 and TRBJ1-5; D is uncertain. Trimming left V 6 bases short and J 5 bases short, with 11 bases between. Germline V gene data show CDR1 as KGHSH and CDR2 as LQKENI. The length of the CDR3 is 13 residues. The CDR3 DNA sequence: TGTGCCAGCTCTGAAGCTTTGGATCAGCCCCAGCATTTT. Translated: CASSEALDQPQHF.

Note on this clonotype: Compared with germline, one end of the junction differs, possibly owing to a read error. In DNA form, the CDR3 reads TGTGCCTGCAGGAGGTACACCGGGGAGCTGTTTTTT. Translation: CACRRYTGELFF. The chain recombines TRBV12-3 or TRBV12-4 with TRBJ2-2, with D possibly TRBD2 on 5 matching bases. The CDR3 has 12 amino acids.

The chain carries TRBV20-1 and TRBJ2-1; D perhaps matches TRBD1 (6 bases). Per the germline V gene, CDR1 is DFQATT and CDR2 is SNEGSKA (reference sequence). The V gene lost 6 bases and the J gene lost 2 bases, with 14 bases spanning the gap. The CDR3 runs to 14 residues. CDR3 sequence: CSAMGAGAYNEQFF. DNA of the CDR3: TGCAGTGCCATGGGGGCAGGGGCCTACAATGAGCAGTTCTTC.

The chain employs TRBV10-3 and TRBJ2-1; D perhaps matches TRBD2 (5 bases). The CDR3 consists of 15 residues. From germline, CDR1 is ENHRY and CDR2 SYGVKD. V dropped 4 bases and J dropped 4 bases, with 14 bases sitting between them. CDR3 sequence: CAISAREPSYNEQFF. The CDR3 DNA follows: TGTGCCATCAGTGCGAGGGAGCCGAGTTACAATGAGCAGTTCTTC.

The chain recombines TRBV10-3 with TRBJ2-3; 7 positions match TRBD2. The germline V gene has CDR1 ENHRY and CDR2 SYGVKD. The V and J ends lost 2 bases and 3 bases, in that order; junction bases with no gene match: 14. There are 18 residues in the CDR3. DNA of the CDR3: TGTGCCATCAGTGAGACGCTTCGGGTGGGAGGGTGGACAGATACGCAGTATTTT. It yields the protein CAISETLRVGGWTDTQYF.

The rearrangement links TRBV29-1 to TRBJ1-5; possible D gene TRBD1, 5 bases. CDR1 SQVTM and CDR2 ANQGSEA come from the germline V gene. CDR3 length: 14 amino acids. Trimming stripped 5 bases from V and 4 bases from J, with 15 bases between. The CDR3 region has the DNA TGCAGCGTTCGGTCCACGGGGGTGAATCAGCCCCAGCATTTT. This encodes CSVRSTGVNQPQHF.

This clonotype was picked up one time. The chain carries TRBV18 and TRBJ2-7; D is unresolved. The CDR3 sequence is 10 residues long. Trimming left V 4 bases short and J 6 bases short, with 4 bases between. Per germline, CDR1 KGHSH and CDR2 LQKENI. CDR3 region: CASSRLEQYF. The CDR3 DNA reads as TGTGCCAGCTCACGTCTCGAGCAGTACTTC.

The chain links TRBV3-1 to TRBJ1-4; D remains unclear. V lost 3 bases, J lost 1 base, and 9 bases lay in between. Germline assignment: CDR1 LGHDT and CDR2 YNNKEL (reference sequence). The CDR3 runs 15 residues. Written as DNA, the CDR3 is TGTGCCAGCAGCCAGCGACTGAGAACTAATGAAAAACTGTTTTTT. This encodes CASSQRLRTNEKLFF.

This sequence joins TRBV3-1 and TRBJ1-1; 7 nucleotides agree with TRBD1. This CDR3 is built from 14 residues. Germline assignment: CDR1 LGHDT and CDR2 YNNKEL (reference sequence). Unmatched junction bases numbered 4, after V lost 2 bases and J lost 4 bases. CDR3 bases: TGTGCCAGCAGCCAACAGGGGGGAATCACTGAAGCTTTCTTT. Residues: CASSQQGGITEAFF.

The chain joins TRBV5-1 to TRBJ1-1; D remains unclear. Germline loops: CDR1 SGHRS, CDR2 YFSETQ. This CDR3 is 15 amino acids long. V was shortened by 1 base and J by 2 bases, with 12 bases between the two germline ends. This CDR3 reads CASSLSGQTNTEAFF. The CDR3 region has the DNA TGCGCCAGCAGCTTGTCTGGGCAAACCAACACTGAAGCTTTCTTT. The variable domain in full, completed from reference TRBV5-1 and TRBJ1-1, reads KAGVTQTPRYLIKTRGQQVTLSCSPISGHRSVSWYQQTPGQGLQFLFEYFSETQRNKGNFPGRFSGRQFSNSRSEMNVSTLELGDSALYLCASSLSGQTNTEAFFGQGTRLTVV.

V usage is TRBV6-6 and J usage is TRBJ2-7; 7 bases are shared with TRBD2. The CDR3 totals 15 residues. Germline values: CDR1 MNHNY, CDR2 SVGAGI (reference sequence). V was pared by 7 bases and J by 4 bases, with 13 bases of the junction left unmatched. CDR3 sequence reads: CASNQGLAVRYEQYF. The CDR3 DNA is TGTGCCAGCAATCAAGGCCTAGCGGTGAGGTACGAGCAGTACTTC.

The rearrangement links TRBV6-5 to TRBJ2-5; possible D gene TRBD1, 5 bases. Looked up from germline, CDR1 is MNHEY and CDR2 is SVGAGI. V gave up 8 bases and J gave up 5 bases, with 18 bases separating them. This CDR3 is built from 14 residues. DNA for the CDR3: TGTGCCAGCGGGCCCAGGGTAGATGGGGAGACCCAGTACTTC. Its protein product is CASGPRVDGETQYF.

V is TRBV10-2 and J is TRBJ1-3, with 8 bases identical to TRBD1. The trim removed 7 bases at V and 2 bases at J, leaving 1 base unmatched. The CDR3 length is 13 residues. The germline CDR1 and CDR2 sequences are WSHSY and SAAADI. DNA of the CDR3: TGCGCCAGCAAACAGGGGGCTGGAAACACCATATATTTT. Its translation: CASKQGAGNTIYF.

V is TRBV27 and J is TRBJ1-2; D is unresolved. Germline CDR1 and CDR2: MNHEY and SMNVEV (reference sequence). CDR3 length: 13 amino acids. Trimming cost V 0 bases and J 6 bases, with 8 bases left between them. CDR3 sequence: CASSLSPEDGYTF. CDR3 nucleotide sequence: TGTGCCAGCAGTTTATCGCCAGAGGATGGCTACACCTTC.

This chain joins TRBV24-1 and TRBJ2-7; possibly TRBD1 for D (5 bases). V was clipped by 5 bases and J by 0 bases, with 13 bases between them. This CDR3 is 15 amino acids long. Germline V gives CDR1 KGHDR, CDR2 SFDVKD. The CDR3 reads CATSVGRLGSYEQYF. As DNA, the CDR3 is TGTGCCACCAGTGTGGGGCGATTAGGCTCCTACGAGCAGTACTTC.

V gene TRBV7-2 combines with J gene TRBJ2-4, with D possibly TRBD1 on 6 matching bases. Germline V lookup: CDR1 SGHTA, CDR2 FQGNSA. The ends were cut back, 10 bases at V and 7 bases at J, with 17 bases in the middle. This CDR3 contains 13 residues. The CDR3 protein is CATTSGTSNIQYF. Here the CDR3 DNA reads TGTGCCACCACCTCCGGGACAAGCAACATTCAGTACTTC.

This clonotype came up a few times. The gene calls are TRBV7-9 and TRBJ1-5; D is possibly TRBD1 (6 bases). The CDR3 has 16 amino acids. V was shortened by 5 bases and J by 2 bases, with 16 bases between the two germline ends. In germline, CDR1 is SEHNR, CDR2 FQNEAQ (reference sequence). The CDR3 nucleotides are TGTGCCAGCAGCCACGGAGGGGGGTTAGGCAATCAGCCCCAGCATTTT. It codes for CASSHGGGLGNQPQHF.

The CDR3 loop reads CSVEQVNIQYF. CDR3 nucleotides: TGCAGCGTTGAACAGGTTAACATTCAGTACTTC. The chain employs TRBV29-1 and TRBJ2-4; unclear D gene. Germline V gene lookup returns CDR1 SQVTM and CDR2 ANQGSEA. The CDR3 covers 11 residues. V was pared by 2 bases and J by 7 bases, with 6 bases between. The full variable domain, completed using reference TRBV29-1 and TRBJ2-4, is SAVISQKPSRDICQRGTSLTIQCQVDSQVTMMFWYRQQPGQSLTLIATANQGSEATYESGFVIDKFPISRPNLTFSTLTVSNMSPEDSSIYLCSVEQVNIQYFGAGTRLSVL.